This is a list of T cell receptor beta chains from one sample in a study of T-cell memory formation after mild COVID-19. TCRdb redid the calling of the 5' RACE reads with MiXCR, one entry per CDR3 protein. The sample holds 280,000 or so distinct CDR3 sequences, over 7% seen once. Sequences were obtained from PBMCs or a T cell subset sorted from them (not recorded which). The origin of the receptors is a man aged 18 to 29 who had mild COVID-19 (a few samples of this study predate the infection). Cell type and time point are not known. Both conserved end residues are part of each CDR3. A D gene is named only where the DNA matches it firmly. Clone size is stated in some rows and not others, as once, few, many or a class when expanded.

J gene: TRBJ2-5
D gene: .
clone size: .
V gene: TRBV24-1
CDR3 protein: CATSRGLPRETQYF
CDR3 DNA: TGTGCCACCAGTCGGGGGCTTCCGAGAGAGACCCAGTACTTC

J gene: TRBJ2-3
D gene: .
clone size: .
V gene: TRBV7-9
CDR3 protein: CASSPRRWGDTDTQYF
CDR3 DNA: TGTGCCAGCAGCCCCAGACGTTGGGGTGACACAGATACGCAGTATTTT

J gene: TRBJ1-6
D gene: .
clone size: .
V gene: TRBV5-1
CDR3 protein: CASSDGRFGDSPLHF
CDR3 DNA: TGCGCCAGCAGCGACGGGAGATTCGGGGATTCACCCCTCCACTTT

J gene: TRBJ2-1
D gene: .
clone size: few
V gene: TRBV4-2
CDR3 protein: CASSRTSPKGYEQFF
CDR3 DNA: TGTGCCAGCAGCCGGACGTCCCCTAAGGGGTATGAGCAGTTCTTC

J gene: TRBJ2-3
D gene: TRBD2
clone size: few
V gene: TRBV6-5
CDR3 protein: CASSSWTSGVADTQYF
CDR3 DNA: TGTGCCAGCAGTAGTTGGACTAGCGGTGTGGCAGATACGCAGTATTTT

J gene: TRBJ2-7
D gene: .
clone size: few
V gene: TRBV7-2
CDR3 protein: CASSRTTSYEQYF
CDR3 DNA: TGTGCCAGCAGTCGGACTACTTCCTACGAGCAGTACTTC

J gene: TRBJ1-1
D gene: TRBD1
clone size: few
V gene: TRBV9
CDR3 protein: CASSVIAGTGGIFGTEAFF
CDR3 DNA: TGTGCCAGCAGCGTAATAGCCGGGACAGGGGGCATATTCGGCACTGAAGCTTTCTTT

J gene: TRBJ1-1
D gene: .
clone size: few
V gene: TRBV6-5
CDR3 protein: CASSYSEKSPEAFF
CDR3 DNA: TGTGCCAGCAGTTACTCGGAGAAAAGCCCTGAAGCTTTCTTT

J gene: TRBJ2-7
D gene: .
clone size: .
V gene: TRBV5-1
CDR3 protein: CASSIDRAYEQYF
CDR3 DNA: TGCGCCAGCAGCATAGACAGAGCCTACGAGCAGTACTTC

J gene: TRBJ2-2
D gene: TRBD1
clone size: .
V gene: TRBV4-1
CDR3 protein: CASSQGDRVDPGELFF
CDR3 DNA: TGCGCCAGCAGCCAAGGGGACAGGGTTGACCCCGGGGAGCTGTTTTTT

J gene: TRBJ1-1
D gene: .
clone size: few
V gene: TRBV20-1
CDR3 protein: CSARDYRPIFRGARTEAFF
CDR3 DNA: TGCAGTGCTAGAGATTACCGTCCGATATTCAGAGGGGCTCGGACTGAAGCTTTCTTT

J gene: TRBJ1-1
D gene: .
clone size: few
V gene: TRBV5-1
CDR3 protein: CASSRGQVNTEAFF
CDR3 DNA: TGCGCCAGCAGCAGAGGCCAAGTGAACACTGAAGCTTTCTTT

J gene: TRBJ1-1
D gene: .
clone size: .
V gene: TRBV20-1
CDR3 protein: CSASPLTGNTEAFF
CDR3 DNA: TGCAGTGCTAGCCCCCTGACAGGGAACACTGAAGCTTTCTTT

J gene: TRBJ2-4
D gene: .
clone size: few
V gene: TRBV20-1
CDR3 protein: CSARWWSGPIAKNIQYF
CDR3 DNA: TGCAGTGCTAGATGGTGGTCAGGACCCATAGCCAAAAACATTCAGTACTTC

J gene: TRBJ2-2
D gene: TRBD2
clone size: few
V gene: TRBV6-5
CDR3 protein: CASMRRGGDTNTGELFF
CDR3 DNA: TGTGCCAGCATGCGACGGGGGGGTGACACGAACACCGGGGAGCTGTTTTTT

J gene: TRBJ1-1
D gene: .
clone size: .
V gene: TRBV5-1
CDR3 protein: CASSLIGLGANTEAFF
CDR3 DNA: TGCGCCAGCAGCTTGATAGGGTTGGGGGCGAACACTGAAGCTTTCTTT

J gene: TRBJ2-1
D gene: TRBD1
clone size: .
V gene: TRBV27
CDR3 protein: CASSLYPGQGEVEQFF
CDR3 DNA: TGTGCCAGCAGTTTATATCCGGGACAGGGTGAGGTTGAGCAGTTCTTC

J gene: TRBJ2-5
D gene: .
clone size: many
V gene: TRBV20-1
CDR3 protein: CSARLVSETQYF
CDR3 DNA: TGCAGTGCTAGACTAGTTTCGGAGACCCAGTACTTC

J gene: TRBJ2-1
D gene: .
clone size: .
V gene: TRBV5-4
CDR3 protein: CASSLDRAVRLYNEQFF
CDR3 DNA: TGTGCCAGCAGCTTAGATAGGGCGGTACGTCTTTACAATGAGCAGTTCTTC

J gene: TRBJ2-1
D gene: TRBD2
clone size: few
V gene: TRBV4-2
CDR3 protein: CASSPSGGAGNEQFF
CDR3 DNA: TGTGCCAGCAGCCCTAGCGGGGGGGCCGGCAATGAGCAGTTCTTC

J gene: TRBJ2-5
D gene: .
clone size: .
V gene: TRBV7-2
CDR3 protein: CASSFQGFGGETQYF
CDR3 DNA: TGTGCCAGCAGCTTCCAGGGATTTGGAGGGGAGACCCAGTACTTC

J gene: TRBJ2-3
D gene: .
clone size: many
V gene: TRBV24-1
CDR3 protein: CATSDLPPSYPSTQYF
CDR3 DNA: TGTGCCACCAGTGATTTGCCGCCCTCGTATCCAAGTACGCAGTATTTT

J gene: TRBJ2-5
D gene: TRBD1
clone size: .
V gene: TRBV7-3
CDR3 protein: CASSPQTGKETQYF
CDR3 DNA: TGTGCCAGCAGCCCTCAGACAGGGAAAGAGACCCAGTACTTC

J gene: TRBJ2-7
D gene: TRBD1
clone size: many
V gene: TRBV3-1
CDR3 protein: CASNRQGNEQYF
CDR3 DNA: TGTGCCAGCAACCGACAGGGGAACGAGCAGTACTTC

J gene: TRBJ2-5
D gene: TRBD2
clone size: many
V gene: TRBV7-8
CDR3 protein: CASSLGSAGRETQYF
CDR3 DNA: TGTGCCAGCAGCTTAGGGTCAGCGGGGAGGGAGACCCAGTACTTC

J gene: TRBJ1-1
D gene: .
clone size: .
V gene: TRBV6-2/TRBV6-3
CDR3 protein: CASSYQRSNTEAFF
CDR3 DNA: TGTGCCAGCAGTTACCAACGGTCGAACACTGAAGCTTTCTTT

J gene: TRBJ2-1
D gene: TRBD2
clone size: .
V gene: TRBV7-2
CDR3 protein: CASSPYTGLADEQFF
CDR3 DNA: TGTGCCAGCAGCCCCTATACCGGACTAGCCGATGAGCAGTTCTTC

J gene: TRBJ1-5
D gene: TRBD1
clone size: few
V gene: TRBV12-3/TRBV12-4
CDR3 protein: CASSIGQGNQPQHF
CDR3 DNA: TGTGCCAGCAGTATCGGACAGGGCAATCAGCCCCAGCATTTT

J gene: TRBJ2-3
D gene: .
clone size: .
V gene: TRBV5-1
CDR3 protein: CASSSTTSSTDTQYF
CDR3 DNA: TGCGCCAGCAGCTCCACTACTAGCTCAACAGATACGCAGTATTTT

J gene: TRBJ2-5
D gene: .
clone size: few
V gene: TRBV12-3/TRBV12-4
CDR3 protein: CASSTRTGTQETQYF
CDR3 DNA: TGTGCCAGCAGTACCCGGACCGGAACACAGGAGACCCAGTACTTC

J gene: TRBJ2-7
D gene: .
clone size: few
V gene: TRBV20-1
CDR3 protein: CSARDLRLDYEQYF
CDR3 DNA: TGCAGTGCTAGAGATCTGCGACTAGACTACGAGCAGTACTTC

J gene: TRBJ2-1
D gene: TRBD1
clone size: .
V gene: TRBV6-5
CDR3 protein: CASSAWGQGWNEQFF
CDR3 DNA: TGTGCCAGCAGTGCTTGGGGACAGGGTTGGAATGAGCAGTTCTTC

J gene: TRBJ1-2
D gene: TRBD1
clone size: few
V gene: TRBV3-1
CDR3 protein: CASSRSRDRGGFSNGYTF
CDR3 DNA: TGTGCCAGCAGCCGCTCCCGGGACAGGGGGGGATTTTCAAATGGCTACACCTTC

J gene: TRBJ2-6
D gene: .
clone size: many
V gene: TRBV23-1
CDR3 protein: CASRQGGANVLTF
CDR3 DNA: TGCGCCAGCAGACAGGGTGGGGCCAACGTCCTGACTTTC

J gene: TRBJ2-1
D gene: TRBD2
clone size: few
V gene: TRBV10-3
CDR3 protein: CAISETTSGGNNEQFF
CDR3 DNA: TGTGCCATCAGTGAGACAACTAGCGGGGGTAACAATGAGCAGTTCTTC

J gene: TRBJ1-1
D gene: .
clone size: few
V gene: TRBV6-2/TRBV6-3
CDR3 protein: CASSLLGDRPNTEAFF
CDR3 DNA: TGTGCCAGCAGCTTACTCGGGGACCGACCTAACACTGAAGCTTTCTTT

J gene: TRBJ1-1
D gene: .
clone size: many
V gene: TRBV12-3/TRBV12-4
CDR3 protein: CASRPPEGRWAEAFF
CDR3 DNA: TGTGCCAGCAGGCCCCCTGAGGGGCGCTGGGCTGAAGCTTTCTTT

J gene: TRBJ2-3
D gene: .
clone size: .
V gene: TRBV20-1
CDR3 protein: CSGLRRGYPTDTQYF
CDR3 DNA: TGCAGTGGTCTGAGGCGGGGATACCCCACAGATACGCAGTATTTT

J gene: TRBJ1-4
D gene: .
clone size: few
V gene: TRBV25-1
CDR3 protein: CASSESVRGRPGVATNEKLFF
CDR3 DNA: TGTGCCAGCAGTGAATCTGTGAGAGGTCGGCCAGGGGTCGCAACTAATGAAAAACTGTTTTTT

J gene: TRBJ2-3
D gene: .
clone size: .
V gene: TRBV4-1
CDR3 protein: CASSQVDLGADTQYF
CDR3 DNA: TGCGCCAGCAGCCAAGTTGACTTGGGGGCAGATACGCAGTATTTT

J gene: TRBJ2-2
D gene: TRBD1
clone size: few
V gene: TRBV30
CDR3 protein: CAWSPTPLWTGFTGELFF
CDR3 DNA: TGTGCCTGGAGCCCAACCCCTTTGTGGACAGGGTTCACCGGGGAGCTGTTTTTT

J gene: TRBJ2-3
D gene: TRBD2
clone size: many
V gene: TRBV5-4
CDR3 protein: CASSTGLAGGTDTQYF
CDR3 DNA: TGTGCCAGCAGCACAGGACTAGCGGGGGGCACAGATACGCAGTATTTT

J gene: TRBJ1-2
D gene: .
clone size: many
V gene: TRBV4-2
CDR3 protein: CASSQVGDGYTF
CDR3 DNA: TGTGCCAGCAGCCAAGTCGGGGATGGCTACACCTTC

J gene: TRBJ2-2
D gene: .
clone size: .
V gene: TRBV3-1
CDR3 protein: CASSHEGDYTGELFF
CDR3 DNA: TGTGCCAGCAGCCATGAGGGAGATTATACCGGGGAGCTGTTTTTT